A single sample is the source of the 19 T cell receptor beta chains below, sequenced in a study of T cells in Graves' hyperthyroidism and ophthalmopathy. Template material for amplifying TCR beta CDR3 regions consisted of RNA transcripts. HTBI primers were used for first-round RT-PCR of the TCR CDR3. TCRdb redid the calling of the multiplex PCR reads with MiXCR, one entry per CDR3 protein. The table has some 550,000 distinct CDR3 sequences, less than 25% seen once; the top ten hold less than 30%. The specimen sequenced was blood. The receptors derive from a man aged 18 to 29 with Graves' hyperthyroidism.

Only a few counts were recorded for this clonotype. V is TRBV29-1 and J is TRBJ2-5; TRBD1 agrees at 8 bases. The V gene's germline CDR1 is SQVTM and CDR2 ANQGSEA. CDR3 length: 14 residues. J gave up 1 base and V 1 base, and 2 bases lay outside the gene matches. The CDR3 coding sequence is TGCAGCGTTGAAGGCAGGGGGCTCCAAGAGACCCAGTACTTC. Its protein is CSVEGRGLQETQYF.

Here the CDR3 reads CASSFFTGEAFF. The DNA for the CDR3 is TGTGCCAGCAGCTTTTTTACGGGCGAAGCTTTCTTT. The chain couples TRBV5-6 to TRBJ1-1; D is ambiguous. CDR1 and CDR2 (germline): SGHDT, YYEEEE. Trimming stripped 2 bases from V and 8 bases from J, with 10 bases between. CDR3 length: 12 residues.

The chain employs TRBV12-3 or TRBV12-4 and TRBJ1-6; TRBD1 matches 9 bases. J was trimmed by 7 bases and V by 3 bases; bases with no gene match: 7. The CDR3 extends over 16 amino acids. The CDR3 DNA reads TGTGCCAGCAGTTTTGGAGGGACAGGGATAAATTCACCCCTCCACTTT. Protein sequence: CASSFGGTGINSPLHF.

This clonotype was picked up many times. J is TRBJ1-4 and V is TRBV2, with a tentative D call TRBD1 (5 bases). CDR1 is SNHLY and CDR2 is FYNNEI in the germline V gene. With 6 bases removed from V and 11 bases from J, the gap between germline ends came to 13 bases. CDR3 size: 12 residues. CDR3 sequence (DNA): TGTGCCAGCAGCGGGACCGGCGGGAAACTGTTTTTT. Translation: CASSGTGGKLFF. The whole variable domain, remainder taken from reference TRBV2 and TRBJ1-4, is EPEVTQTPSHQVTQMGQEVILRCVPISNHLYFYWYRQILGQKVEFLVSFYNNEISEKSEIFDDQFSVERPDGSNFTLKIRSTKLEDSAMYFCASSGTGGKLFFGSGTQLSVL.

This clonotype was counted a single time. This rearrangement joins TRBV6-1 to TRBJ2-5; 13 positions match TRBD2. V gave up 2 bases and J gave up 9 bases; unmatched junction bases: 0. Germline V gene lookup returns CDR1 MNHNS and CDR2 SASEGT. This CDR3 contains 13 residues. This CDR3 reads CASSETSGGAQYF. The CDR3 coding sequence is TGTGCCAGCAGTGAAACTAGCGGGGGGGCCCAGTACTTC.

The gene calls are TRBV9 and TRBJ2-7; D is uncertain. V was clipped by 3 bases and J by 0 bases, with 16 bases between them. In germline, CDR1 is SGDLS, CDR2 YYNGEE. The CDR3 spans 16 residues. The CDR3 DNA sequence: TGTGCCAGCAGCGGGTCACCGTCATCAAGCTCCTACGAGCAGTACTTC. It codes for CASSGSPSSSSYEQYF.

This clonotype was seen many times. The V call is TRBV6-2 or TRBV6-3, the J call TRBJ2-7; TRBD1 aligns across 8 bases. This CDR3 has 16 amino acids. Germline V CDR1 and CDR2: MNHEY, SVGEGT. V dropped 7 bases and J dropped 0; count of bases not matched to a gene: 11. The CDR3 spells CASTLRGQVSSYEQYF. The CDR3 region has the DNA TGTGCCAGCACCTTGAGGGGACAGGTTTCCTCCTACGAGCAGTACTTC.

This clonotype was found many times. V and J are TRBV6-5 and TRBJ1-2; TRBD1 might be the D (5 bases). The CDR3 contains 13 residues. Trimming removed 10 bases from V and 5 bases from J, with 17 bases in between. CDR1 and CDR2 (germline): MNHEY, SVGAGI. The CDR3 DNA reads as TGTGCCACCTTCGGGCCTGGGGGGTATGGCTACACCTTC. It specifies CATFGPGGYGYTF.

This clonotype occurred many times. The chain's CDR3 is CAGYSVSNTEAFF. The CDR3 DNA sequence: TGTGCCGGCTACTCAGTTTCGAACACTGAAGCTTTCTTT. The chain employs TRBV12-3 or TRBV12-4 and TRBJ1-1; D gene unclear. The CDR3 runs 13 residues. Trimming removed 11 bases from V and 1 base from J, with 14 bases in between.

Only a few counts were recorded for this clonotype. This chain links TRBV9 with TRBJ1-1; D is unresolved. The CDR3 is 14 residues long. Germline assignment: CDR1 SGDLS and CDR2 YYNGEE. V was cut by 0 bases and J by 8 bases, with 14 bases left in between. The CDR3 DNA reads TGTGCCAGCAGCGTAGGGTCCTTAGGATCCGAAGCTTTCTTT. It is translated as CASSVGSLGSEAFF.

There are many counts of this clonotype. The rearrangement links TRBV7-9 to TRBJ1-2; no definite D call. In germline, CDR1 is SEHNR, CDR2 FQNEAQ (reference sequence). V was shortened by 5 bases and J by 0 bases, with 10 bases between the two germline ends. CDR3 length: 14 residues. The CDR3 nucleotides read TGTGCCAGCAGCCGAATGGTTGCTAACTATGGCTACACCTTC. Amino acids: CASSRMVANYGYTF. The whole variable domain, filled in from reference TRBV7-9 and TRBJ1-2, reads DTGVSQNPRHKITKRGQNVTFRCDPISEHNRLYWYRQTLGQGPEFLTYFQNEAQLEKSRLLSDRFSAERPKGSFSTLEIQRTEQGDSAMYLCASSRMVANYGYTFGSGTRLTVV.

The CDR3 region is CASSHASSGIGTEAFF. The CDR3 bases are TGCGCCAGCAGCCACGCTTCCTCGGGAATCGGGACTGAAGCTTTCTTT. The rearrangement joins TRBV4-1 to TRBJ1-1; D gene uncertain. Germline-derived CDR1 and CDR2 are MGHRA and YSYEKL. V shed 3 bases and J shed 5 bases, with 19 bases lying between them. The CDR3 sequence is 16 residues long.

There are many counts of this clonotype. The rearrangement joins TRBV19 to TRBJ1-5, with unresolved D. V was pared by 8 bases and J by 5 bases, with 13 bases between. The CDR3 runs 13 residues. The germline gives CDR1 LNHDA, CDR2 SQIVND (reference sequence). The CDR3 reads CASESGLDQPQHF. The DNA of the CDR3 is TGTGCCAGTGAGAGCGGACTTGATCAGCCCCAGCATTTT.

This clonotype was seen more than once but under ten times. The V call is TRBV4-1, the J call TRBJ1-2; TRBD1 aligns across 9 bases. The CDR3 runs 16 residues. Losses at the gene ends were 1 base for V and 3 bases for J; bases not matched to a gene: 6. Per the germline V gene, CDR1 is MGHRA and CDR2 is YSYEKL. The DNA for the CDR3 is TGCGCCAGCAGCCAAGTTCGAGGACAGGGGTACTATGGCTACACCTTC. Its translation is CASSQVRGQGYYGYTF.

This clonotype was observed at least ten times. This chain connects TRBV2 to TRBJ1-5; TRBD1 matches 8 bases. The CDR3 is 19 amino acids. The germline V gene encodes CDR1 SNHLY and CDR2 FYNNEI. V shed 3 bases and J 0 bases; nucleotides not matched to a gene: 13. Here the CDR3 reads CASSDSTGAGSYSNQPQHF. The CDR3 region has the DNA TGTGCCAGCAGTGATTCGACAGGGGCCGGTTCATATAGCAATCAGCCCCAGCATTTT.

The gene calls are TRBV7-2 and TRBJ2-5; unclear D gene. V was shortened by 3 bases and J by 2 bases, with 13 bases between the two germline ends. Germline V gene lookup returns CDR1 SGHTA and CDR2 FQGNSA. The length of the CDR3 is 15 residues. For the CDR3, the DNA is TGTGCCAGCAGCTTTCTGTTTGGCGGTCAAGAGACCCAGTACTTC. Its protein is CASSFLFGGQETQYF.

The chain employs TRBV2 and TRBJ2-5, with 10 bases fitting TRBD2. Germline V gives CDR1 SNHLY, CDR2 FYNNEI. The V gene end was trimmed by 8 bases and the J gene end by 0 bases; junction bases not matched to a gene: 3. This CDR3 is 14 amino acids long. The CDR3 protein is CASFGLADQETQYF. DNA for the CDR3: TGTGCCAGCTTCGGACTAGCGGACCAAGAGACCCAGTACTTC.

The J gene is TRBJ1-3, the V gene TRBV30, with D possibly TRBD1 on 6 matching bases. Trimming removed 5 bases at V and 12 bases at J, with 17 bases between. This CDR3 has 12 residues. The germline V gene has CDR1 GTSNPN and CDR2 SVGIG (reference sequence). CDR3 amino acids: CAWAPDRRSIYF. The CDR3 DNA reads as TGTGCCTGGGCCCCCGACAGGAGAAGCATATATTTT.

This clonotype came up many times. The V gene is TRBV28, the J gene TRBJ1-2; D may be TRBD1 (5 bases). The germline V gene encodes CDR1 MDHEN and CDR2 SYDVKM. The CDR3 has 17 residues. The V gene lost 2 bases and the J gene lost 1 base, with 17 bases spanning the gap. This CDR3 reads CASSLPGTLSLNYGYTF. CDR3 DNA: TGTGCCAGCAGTTTACCCGGGACCCTCTCCCTTAACTATGGCTACACCTTC.